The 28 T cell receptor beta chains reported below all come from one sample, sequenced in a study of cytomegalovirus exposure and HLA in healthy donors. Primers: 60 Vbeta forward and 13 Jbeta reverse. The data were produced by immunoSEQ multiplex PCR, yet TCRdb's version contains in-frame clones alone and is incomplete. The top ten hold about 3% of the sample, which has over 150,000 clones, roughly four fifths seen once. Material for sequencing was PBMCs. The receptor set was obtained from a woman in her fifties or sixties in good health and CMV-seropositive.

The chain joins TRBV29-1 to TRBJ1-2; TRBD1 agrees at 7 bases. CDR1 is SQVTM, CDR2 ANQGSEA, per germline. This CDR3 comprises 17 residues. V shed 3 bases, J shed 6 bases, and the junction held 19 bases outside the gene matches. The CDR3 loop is CSVDVGTAANIWDGYTF. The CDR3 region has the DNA TGCAGCGTTGACGTTGGGACAGCAGCTAACATTTGGGATGGCTACACCTTC.

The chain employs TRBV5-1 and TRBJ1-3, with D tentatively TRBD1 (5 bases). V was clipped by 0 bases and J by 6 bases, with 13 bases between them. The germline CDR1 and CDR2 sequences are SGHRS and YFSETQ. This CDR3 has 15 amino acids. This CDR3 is CASSLGDRDENTIYF. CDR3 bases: TGCGCCAGCAGCTTGGGAGACAGAGACGAAAACACCATATATTTT.

The CDR3 DNA sequence: TGTGCCAGCCACAGGGAGTCCTCCTACAATGAGCAGTTCTTC. Translating it yields CASHRESSYNEQFF. The V and J genes are TRBV2 and TRBJ2-1; D possibly corresponds to TRBD1 (6 bases). Per the germline V gene, CDR1 is SNHLY and CDR2 is FYNNEI. The germline V and J ends were trimmed by 8 bases and 0 bases, with 11 bases remaining between them. The CDR3 length is 14 residues.

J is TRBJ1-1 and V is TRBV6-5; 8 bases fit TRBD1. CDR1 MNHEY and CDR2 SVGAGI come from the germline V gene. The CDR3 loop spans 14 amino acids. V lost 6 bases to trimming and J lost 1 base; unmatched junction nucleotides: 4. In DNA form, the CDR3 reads TGTGCCAGCAGAAGGGACAGGCAGAACACTGAAGCTTTCTTT. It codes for CASRRDRQNTEAFF.

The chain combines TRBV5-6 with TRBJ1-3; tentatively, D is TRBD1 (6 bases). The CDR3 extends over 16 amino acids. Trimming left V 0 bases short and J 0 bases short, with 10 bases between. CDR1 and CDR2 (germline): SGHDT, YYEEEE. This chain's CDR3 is CASSLAGALSGNTIYF. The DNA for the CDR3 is TGTGCCAGCAGCTTGGCAGGGGCCCTCTCTGGAAACACCATATATTTT.

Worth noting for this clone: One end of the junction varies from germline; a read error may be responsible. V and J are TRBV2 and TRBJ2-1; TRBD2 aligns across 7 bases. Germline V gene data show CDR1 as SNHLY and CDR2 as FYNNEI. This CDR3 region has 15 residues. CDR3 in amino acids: CASSQAGLSYNEQFF. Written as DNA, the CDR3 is TGTGCCAGCAGTCAAGCGGGGCTCTCCTACAATGAGCAGTTCTTC.

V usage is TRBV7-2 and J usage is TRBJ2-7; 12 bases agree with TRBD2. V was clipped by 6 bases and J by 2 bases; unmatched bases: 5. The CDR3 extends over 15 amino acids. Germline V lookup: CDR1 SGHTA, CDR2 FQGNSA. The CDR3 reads CASRVTSGGTYEQYF. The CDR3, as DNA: TGTGCCAGCAGGGTTACTAGCGGGGGGACCTACGAGCAGTACTTC.

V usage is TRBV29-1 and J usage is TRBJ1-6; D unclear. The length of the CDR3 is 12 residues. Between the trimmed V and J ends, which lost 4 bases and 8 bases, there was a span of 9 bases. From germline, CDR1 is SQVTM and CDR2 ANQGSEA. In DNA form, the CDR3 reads TGCAGCGTTGGCGGCAAGGATTCACCCCTCCACTTT. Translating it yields CSVGGKDSPLHF.

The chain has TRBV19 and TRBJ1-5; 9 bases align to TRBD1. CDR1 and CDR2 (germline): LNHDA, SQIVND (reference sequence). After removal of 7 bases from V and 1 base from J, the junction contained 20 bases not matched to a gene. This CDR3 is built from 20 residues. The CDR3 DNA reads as TGTGCCAGTACCTCCCACGGACAGGGGCTCGGGTATGTGAGCAATCAGCCCCAGCATTTT. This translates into CASTSHGQGLGYVSNQPQHF.

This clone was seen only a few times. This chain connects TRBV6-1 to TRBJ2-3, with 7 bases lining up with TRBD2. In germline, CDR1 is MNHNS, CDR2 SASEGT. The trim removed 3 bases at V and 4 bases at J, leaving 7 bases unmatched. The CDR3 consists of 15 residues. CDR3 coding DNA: TGTGCCAGCAGTGATGGGAGCGGGGCGTCAGATACGCAGTATTTT. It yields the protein CASSDGSGASDTQYF.

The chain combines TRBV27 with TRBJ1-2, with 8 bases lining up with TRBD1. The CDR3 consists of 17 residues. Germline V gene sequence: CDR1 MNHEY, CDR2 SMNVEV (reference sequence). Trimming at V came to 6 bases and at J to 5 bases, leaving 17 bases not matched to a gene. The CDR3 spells CASRKPDRATGGYGYTF. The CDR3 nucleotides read TGTGCCAGCAGGAAACCGGACAGGGCAACGGGGGGTTATGGCTACACCTTC.

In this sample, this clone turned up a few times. DNA of the CDR3: TGTGCCAGCAGTGAAAGGCAGGTAACTCAGCCCCAGCATTTT. Its translation: CASSERQVTQPQHF. The V gene is TRBV2, the J gene TRBJ1-5; D not certain. Deletions cut 2 bases from V and 6 bases from J, with 11 bases between. Per the germline V gene, CDR1 is SNHLY and CDR2 is FYNNEI. The CDR3 consists of 14 residues.

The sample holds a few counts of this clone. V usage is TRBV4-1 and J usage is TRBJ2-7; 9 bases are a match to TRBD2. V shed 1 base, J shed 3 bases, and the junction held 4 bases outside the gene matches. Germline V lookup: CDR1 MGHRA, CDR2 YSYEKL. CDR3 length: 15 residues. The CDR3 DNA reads TGCGCCAGCAGCCAAGTTAGCGGGGGATACTACGAGCAGTACTTC. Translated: CASSQVSGGYYEQYF.

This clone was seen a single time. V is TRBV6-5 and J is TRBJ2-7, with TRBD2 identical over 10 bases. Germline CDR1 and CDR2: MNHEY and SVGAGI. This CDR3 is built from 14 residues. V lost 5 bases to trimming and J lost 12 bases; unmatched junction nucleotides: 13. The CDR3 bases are TGTGCCAGCAGTATTAGCGGGGGGACACGAGGGGTGTACTTC. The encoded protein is CASSISGGTRGVYF.

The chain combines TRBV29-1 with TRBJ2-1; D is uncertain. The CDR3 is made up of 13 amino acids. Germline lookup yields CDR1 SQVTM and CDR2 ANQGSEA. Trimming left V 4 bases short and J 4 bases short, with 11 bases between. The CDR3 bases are TGCAGCGTTGCTCCGCGCAATTACAATGAGCAGTTCTTC. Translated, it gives CSVAPRNYNEQFF.

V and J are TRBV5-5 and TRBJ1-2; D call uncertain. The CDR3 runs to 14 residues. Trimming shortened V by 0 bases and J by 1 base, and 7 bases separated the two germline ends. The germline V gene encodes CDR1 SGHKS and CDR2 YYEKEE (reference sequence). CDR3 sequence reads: CASSLGADNYGYTF. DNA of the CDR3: TGTGCCAGCAGCTTGGGAGCCGATAACTATGGCTACACCTTC.

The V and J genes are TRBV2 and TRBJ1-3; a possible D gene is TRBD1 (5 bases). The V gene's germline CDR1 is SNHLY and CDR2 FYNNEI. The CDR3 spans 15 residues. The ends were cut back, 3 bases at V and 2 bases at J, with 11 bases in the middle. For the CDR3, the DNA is TGTGCCAGCAGTGACTCCCTAGGGGCTGGAAACACCATATATTTT. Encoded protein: CASSDSLGAGNTIYF.

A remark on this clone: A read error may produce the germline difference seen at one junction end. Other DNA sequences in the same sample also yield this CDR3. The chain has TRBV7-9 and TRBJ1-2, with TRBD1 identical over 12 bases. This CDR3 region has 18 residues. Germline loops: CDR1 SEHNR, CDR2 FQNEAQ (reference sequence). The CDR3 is CASSLLRGTGGVGYGYTF. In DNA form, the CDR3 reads TGCGCCAGCAGCTTGCTCAGGGGGACAGGGGGCGTTGGGTATGGCTACACCTTC. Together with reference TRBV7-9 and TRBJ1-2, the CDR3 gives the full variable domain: DTGVSQNPRHKITKRGQNVTFRCDPISEHNRLYWYRQTLGQGPEFLTYFQNEAQLEKSRLLSDRFSAERPKGSFSTLEIQRTEQGDSAMYLCASSLLRGTGGVGYGYTFGSGTRLTVV.

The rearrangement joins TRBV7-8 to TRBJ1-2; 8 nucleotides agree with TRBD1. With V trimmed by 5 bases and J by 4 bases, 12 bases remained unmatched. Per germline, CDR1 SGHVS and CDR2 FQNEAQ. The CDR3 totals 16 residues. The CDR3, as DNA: TGTGCCAGCAGCCCACAGGGGGGTGGCCCTAGCTATGGCTACACCTTC. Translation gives CASSPQGGGPSYGYTF.

CDR3: CASSYTGEDGYTF. CDR3 bases: TGTGCCAGCAGCTATACAGGGGAGGATGGCTACACCTTC. The chain carries TRBV5-4 and TRBJ1-2; 7 bases match TRBD1. The CDR3 is 13 amino acids. V gave up 3 bases and J gave up 6 bases; unmatched junction bases: 5. Germline CDR1 SGHNT, CDR2 YYREEE (reference sequence).

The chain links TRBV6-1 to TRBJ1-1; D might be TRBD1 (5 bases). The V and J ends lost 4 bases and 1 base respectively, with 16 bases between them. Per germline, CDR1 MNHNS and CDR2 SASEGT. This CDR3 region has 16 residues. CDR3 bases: TGTGCCAGCAGTGCGACTCCTTCTACAGGGAACACTGAAGCTTTCTTT. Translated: CASSATPSTGNTEAFF.

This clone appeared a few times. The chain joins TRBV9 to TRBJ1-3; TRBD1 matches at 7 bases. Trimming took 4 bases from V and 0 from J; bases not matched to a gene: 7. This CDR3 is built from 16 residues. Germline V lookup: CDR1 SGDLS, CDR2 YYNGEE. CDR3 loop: CASSPTTGNSGNTIYF. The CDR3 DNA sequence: TGTGCCAGCAGCCCCACGACAGGGAACTCTGGAAACACCATATATTTT.

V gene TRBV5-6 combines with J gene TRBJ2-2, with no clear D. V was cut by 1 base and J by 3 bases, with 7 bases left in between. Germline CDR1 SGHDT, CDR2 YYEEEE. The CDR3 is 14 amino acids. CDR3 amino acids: CASSLRLYTGELFF. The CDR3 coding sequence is TGTGCCAGCAGCTTGAGACTCTACACCGGGGAGCTGTTTTTT. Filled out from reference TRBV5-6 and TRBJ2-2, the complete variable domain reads DAGVTQSPTHLIKTRGQQVTLRCSPKSGHDTVSWYQQALGQGPQFIFQYYEEEERQRGNFPDRFSGHQFPNYSSELNVNALLLGDSALYLCASSLRLYTGELFFGEGSRLTVL.

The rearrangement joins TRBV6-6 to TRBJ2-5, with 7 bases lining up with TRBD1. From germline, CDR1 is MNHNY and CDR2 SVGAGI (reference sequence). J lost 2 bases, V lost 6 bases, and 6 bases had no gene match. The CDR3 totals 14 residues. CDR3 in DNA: TGTGCCAGCAGAAGACAGGGATTTCAAGAGACCCAGTACTTC. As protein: CASRRQGFQETQYF.

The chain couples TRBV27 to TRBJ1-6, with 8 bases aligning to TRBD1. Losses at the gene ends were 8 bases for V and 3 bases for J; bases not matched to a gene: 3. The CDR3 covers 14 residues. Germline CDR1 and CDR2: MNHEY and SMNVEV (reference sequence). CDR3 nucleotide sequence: TGTGCCAGCGGGACAGGCAACTATAATTCACCCCTCCACTTT. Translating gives CASGTGNYNSPLHF.

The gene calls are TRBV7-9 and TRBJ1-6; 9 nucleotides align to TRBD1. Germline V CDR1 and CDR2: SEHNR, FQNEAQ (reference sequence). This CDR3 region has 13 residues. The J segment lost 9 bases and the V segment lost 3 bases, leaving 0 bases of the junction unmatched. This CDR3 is CASSLDRGSPLHF. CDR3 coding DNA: TGTGCCAGCAGCTTGGACAGGGGTTCACCCCTCCACTTT.

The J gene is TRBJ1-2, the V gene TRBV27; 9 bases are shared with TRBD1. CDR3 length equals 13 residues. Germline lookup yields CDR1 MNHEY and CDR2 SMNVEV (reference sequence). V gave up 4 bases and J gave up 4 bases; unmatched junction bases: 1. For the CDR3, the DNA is TGTGCCAGCAGTTCGGGACAGGGCTATGGCTACACCTTC. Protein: CASSSGQGYGYTF.

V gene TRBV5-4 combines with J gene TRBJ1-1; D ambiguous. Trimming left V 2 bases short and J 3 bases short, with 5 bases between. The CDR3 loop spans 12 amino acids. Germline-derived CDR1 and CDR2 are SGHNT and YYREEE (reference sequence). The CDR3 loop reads CASSFSDTEAFF. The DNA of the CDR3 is TGTGCCAGCAGCTTTAGTGACACTGAAGCTTTCTTT.